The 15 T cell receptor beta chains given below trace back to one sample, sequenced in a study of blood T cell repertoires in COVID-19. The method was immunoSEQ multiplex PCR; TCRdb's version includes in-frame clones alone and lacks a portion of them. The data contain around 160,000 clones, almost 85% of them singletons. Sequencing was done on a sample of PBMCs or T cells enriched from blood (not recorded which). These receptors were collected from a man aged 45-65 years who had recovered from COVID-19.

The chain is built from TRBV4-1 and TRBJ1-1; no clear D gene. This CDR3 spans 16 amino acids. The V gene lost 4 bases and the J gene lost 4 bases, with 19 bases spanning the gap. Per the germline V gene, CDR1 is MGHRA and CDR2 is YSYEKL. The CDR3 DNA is TGCGCCAGCAGCCCCTTATCGGGAGGGCTGCCCACTGAAGCTTTCTTT. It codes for CASSPLSGGLPTEAFF.

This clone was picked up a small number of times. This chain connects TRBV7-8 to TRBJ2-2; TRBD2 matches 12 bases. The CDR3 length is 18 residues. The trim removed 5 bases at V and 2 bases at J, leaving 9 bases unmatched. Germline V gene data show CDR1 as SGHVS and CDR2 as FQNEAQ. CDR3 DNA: TGTGCCAGCAGCCCTCAGACTAGCGGGAGTCTAAACACCGGGGAGCTGTTTTTT. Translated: CASSPQTSGSLNTGELFF.

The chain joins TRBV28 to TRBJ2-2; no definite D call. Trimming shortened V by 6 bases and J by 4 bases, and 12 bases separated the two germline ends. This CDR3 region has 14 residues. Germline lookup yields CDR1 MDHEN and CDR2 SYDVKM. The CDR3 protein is CASSRVRPTGELFF. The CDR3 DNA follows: TGTGCCAGCAGCCGAGTGCGGCCCACCGGGGAGCTGTTTTTT.

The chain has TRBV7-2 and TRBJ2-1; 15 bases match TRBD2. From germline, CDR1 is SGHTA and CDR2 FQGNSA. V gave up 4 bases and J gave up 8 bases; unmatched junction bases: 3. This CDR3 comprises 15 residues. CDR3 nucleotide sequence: TGTGCCAGCAGCTGGACTAGCGGGGGGGGCTATGAGCAGTTCTTC. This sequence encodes CASSWTSGGGYEQFF.

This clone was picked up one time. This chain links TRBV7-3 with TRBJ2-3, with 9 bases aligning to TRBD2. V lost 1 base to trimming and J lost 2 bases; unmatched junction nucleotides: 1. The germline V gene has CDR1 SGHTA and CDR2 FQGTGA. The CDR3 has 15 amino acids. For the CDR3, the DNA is TGTGCCAGCAGCTTAAGCGGGGGGGCCACAGATACGCAGTATTTT. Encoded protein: CASSLSGGATDTQYF.

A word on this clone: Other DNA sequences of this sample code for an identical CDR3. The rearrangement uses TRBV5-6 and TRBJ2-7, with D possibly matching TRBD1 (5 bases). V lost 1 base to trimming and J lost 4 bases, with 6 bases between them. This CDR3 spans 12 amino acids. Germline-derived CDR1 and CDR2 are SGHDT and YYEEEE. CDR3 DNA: TGTGCCAGCAGCTTGTACAGGTACGAGCAGTACTTC. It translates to CASSLYRYEQYF.

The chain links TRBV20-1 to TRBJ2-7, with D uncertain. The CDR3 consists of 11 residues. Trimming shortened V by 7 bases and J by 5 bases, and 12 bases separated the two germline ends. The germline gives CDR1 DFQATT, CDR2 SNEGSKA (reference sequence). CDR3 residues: CSERSSDEQYF. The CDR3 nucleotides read TGCAGTGAGAGATCCAGCGACGAGCAGTACTTC.

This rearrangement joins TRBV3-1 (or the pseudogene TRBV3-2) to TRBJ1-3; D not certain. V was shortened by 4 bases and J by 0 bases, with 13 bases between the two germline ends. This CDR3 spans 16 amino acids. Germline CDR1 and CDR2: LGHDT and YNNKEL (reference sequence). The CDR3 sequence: CASSPEAALSGNTIYF. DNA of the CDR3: TGTGCCAGCAGCCCCGAGGCAGCTCTCTCTGGAAACACCATATATTTT.

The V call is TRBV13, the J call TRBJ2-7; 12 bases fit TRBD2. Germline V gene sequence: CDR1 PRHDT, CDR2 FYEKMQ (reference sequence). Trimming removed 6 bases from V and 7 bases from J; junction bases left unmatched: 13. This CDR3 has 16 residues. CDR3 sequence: CASSILMGLAGGEQYF. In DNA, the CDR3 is TGTGCCAGCAGTATCCTTATGGGACTAGCGGGCGGAGAGCAGTACTTC.

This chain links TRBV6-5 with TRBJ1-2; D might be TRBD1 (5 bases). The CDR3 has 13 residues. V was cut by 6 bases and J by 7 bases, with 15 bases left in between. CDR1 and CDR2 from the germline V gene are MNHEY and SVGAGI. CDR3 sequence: CASSQTGGIGYTF. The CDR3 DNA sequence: TGTGCCAGCAGCCAGACGGGGGGGATTGGCTACACCTTC.

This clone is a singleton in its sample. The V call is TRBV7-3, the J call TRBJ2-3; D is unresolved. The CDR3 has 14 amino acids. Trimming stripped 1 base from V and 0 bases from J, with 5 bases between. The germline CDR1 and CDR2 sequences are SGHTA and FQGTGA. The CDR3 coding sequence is TGTGCCAGCAGCTTAAGTCAAAGCACAGATACGCAGTATTTT. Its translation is CASSLSQSTDTQYF.

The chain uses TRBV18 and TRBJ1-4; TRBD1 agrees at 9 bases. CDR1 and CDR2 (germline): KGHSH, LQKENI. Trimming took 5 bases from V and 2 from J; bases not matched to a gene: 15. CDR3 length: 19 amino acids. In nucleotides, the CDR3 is TGTGCCAGCTCAAGGTCCTCCGGACAGGGGTCCCATACTAATGAAAAACTGTTTTTT. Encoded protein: CASSRSSGQGSHTNEKLFF.

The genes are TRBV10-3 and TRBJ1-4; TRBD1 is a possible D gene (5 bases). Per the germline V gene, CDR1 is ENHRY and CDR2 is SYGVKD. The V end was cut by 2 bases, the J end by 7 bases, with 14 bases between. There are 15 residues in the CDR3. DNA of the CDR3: TGTGCCATCAGTGAGGTCCAGGGAATAGGTGAAAAACTGTTTTTT. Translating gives CAISEVQGIGEKLFF.

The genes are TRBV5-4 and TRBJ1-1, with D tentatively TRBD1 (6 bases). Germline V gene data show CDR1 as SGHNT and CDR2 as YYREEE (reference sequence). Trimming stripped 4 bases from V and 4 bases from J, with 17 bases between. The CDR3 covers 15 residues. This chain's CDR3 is CASSRGQPLGTEAFF. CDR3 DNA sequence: TGTGCCAGCAGCAGAGGACAGCCATTAGGCACTGAAGCTTTCTTT.

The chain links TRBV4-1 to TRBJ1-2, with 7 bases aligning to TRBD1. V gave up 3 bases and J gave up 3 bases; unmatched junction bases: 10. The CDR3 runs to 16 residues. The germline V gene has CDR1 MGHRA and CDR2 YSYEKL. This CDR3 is CASSQMTGLSDYGYTF. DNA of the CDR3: TGCGCCAGCAGCCAGATGACAGGGCTTAGTGACTATGGCTACACCTTC.